This T cell receptor beta chain was sequenced in a study of blood T cell repertoires in COVID-19. Turning to the study itself: Acute and convalescent COVID-19 samples came from the United States, Italy and Spain. PBMCs, B-cell-depleted T cells, or T cells provided the cDNA or gDNA that made up the material.

As processed by the authors: Nucleated cell number was recorded as an estimate derived from reference gene primer amplification. The protocol was immunoSEQ multiplex PCR, while the TCRdb copy is restricted to in-frame clones and leaves out a portion. V, J and clone size are those of that table, while D and trimming were read from the DNA. The table has about 120,000 clones, around 90% seen once. This clone was detected only once. Looked up from germline, CDR1 is SEHNR and CDR2 is FQNEAQ (reference sequence). This CDR3 region has 15 residues. V gave up 5 bases and J gave up 4 bases; unmatched junction bases: 7. Those enrolled in Seattle joined during active infection and were followed longitudinally afterward.

This receptor was taken from a woman aged 60-75 years with COVID-19, enrolled during active disease. The chain carries TRBV7-9 and TRBJ1-4, with 7 bases that match TRBD1. Material: peripheral blood. In DNA, the CDR3 is TGTGCCAGCAGCCAGAGGGACAGCCGTAATGAAAAACTGTTTTTT. Translation gives CASSQRDSRNEKLFF. The variable domain in full, completed from reference TRBV7-9 and TRBJ1-4, reads DTGVSQNPRHKITKRGQNVTFRCDPISEHNRLYWYRQTLGQGPEFLTYFQNEAQLEKSRLLSDRFSAERPKGSFSTLEIQRTEQGDSAMYLCASSQRDSRNEKLFFGSGTQLSVL.